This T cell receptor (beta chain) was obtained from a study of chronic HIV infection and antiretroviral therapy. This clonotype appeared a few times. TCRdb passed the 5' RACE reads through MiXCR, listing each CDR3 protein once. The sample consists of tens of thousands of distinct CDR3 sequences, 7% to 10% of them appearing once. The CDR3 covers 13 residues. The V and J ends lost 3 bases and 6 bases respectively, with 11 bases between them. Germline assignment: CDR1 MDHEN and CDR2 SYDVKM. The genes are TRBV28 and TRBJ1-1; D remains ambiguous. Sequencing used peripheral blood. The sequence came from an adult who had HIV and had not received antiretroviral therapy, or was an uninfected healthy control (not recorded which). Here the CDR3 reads CASSLGVLSEAFF. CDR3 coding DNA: TGTGCCAGCAGTTTGGGAGTGCTCTCTGAAGCTTTCTTT.